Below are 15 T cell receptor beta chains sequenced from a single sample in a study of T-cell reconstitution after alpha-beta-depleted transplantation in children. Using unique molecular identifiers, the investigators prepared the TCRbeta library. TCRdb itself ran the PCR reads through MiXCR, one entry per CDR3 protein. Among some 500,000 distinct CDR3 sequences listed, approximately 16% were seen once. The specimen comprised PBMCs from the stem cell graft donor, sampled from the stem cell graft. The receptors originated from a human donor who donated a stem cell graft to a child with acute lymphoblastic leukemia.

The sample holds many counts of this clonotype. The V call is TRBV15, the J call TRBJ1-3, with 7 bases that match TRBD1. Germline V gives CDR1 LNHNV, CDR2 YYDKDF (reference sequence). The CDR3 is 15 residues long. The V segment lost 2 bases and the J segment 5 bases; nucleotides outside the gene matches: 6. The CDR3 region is CATSRRWDSRNTIYF. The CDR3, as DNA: TGTGCCACCAGCAGAAGGTGGGACAGCCGAAACACCATATATTTT.

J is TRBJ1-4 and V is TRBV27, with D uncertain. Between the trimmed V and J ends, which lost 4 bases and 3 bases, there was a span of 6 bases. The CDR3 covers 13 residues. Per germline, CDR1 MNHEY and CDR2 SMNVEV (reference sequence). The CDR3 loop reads CASSWRANEKLFF. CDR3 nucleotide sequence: TGTGCCAGCAGTTGGCGGGCTAATGAAAAACTGTTTTTT.

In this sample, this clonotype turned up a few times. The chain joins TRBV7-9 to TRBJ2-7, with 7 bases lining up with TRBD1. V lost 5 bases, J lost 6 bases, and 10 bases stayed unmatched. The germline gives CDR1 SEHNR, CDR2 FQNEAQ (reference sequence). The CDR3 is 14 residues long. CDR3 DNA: TGTGCCAGCAGCGTGGGGAACAGGGGTGGCGAGCAGTACTTC. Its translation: CASSVGNRGGEQYF.

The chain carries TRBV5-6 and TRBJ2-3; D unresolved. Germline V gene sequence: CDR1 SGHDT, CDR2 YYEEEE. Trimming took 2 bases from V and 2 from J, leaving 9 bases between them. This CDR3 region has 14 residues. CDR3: CASSLIRSTDTQYF. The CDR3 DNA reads TGTGCCAGCAGCTTAATCCGGTCCACAGATACGCAGTATTTT.

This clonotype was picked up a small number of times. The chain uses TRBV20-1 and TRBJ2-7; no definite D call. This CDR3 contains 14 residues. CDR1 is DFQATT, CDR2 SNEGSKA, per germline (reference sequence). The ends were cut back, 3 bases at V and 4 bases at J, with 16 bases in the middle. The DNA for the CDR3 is TGCAGTGCTAGGCCCCGGACGGATCATTACGAGCAGTACTTC. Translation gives CSARPRTDHYEQYF.

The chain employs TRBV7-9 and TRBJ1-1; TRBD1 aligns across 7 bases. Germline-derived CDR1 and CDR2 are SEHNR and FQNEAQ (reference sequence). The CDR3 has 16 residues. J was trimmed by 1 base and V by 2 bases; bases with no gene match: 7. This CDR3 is CASSLHSGGPNTEAFF. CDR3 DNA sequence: TGTGCCAGCAGCTTACATTCAGGGGGTCCGAACACTGAAGCTTTCTTT.

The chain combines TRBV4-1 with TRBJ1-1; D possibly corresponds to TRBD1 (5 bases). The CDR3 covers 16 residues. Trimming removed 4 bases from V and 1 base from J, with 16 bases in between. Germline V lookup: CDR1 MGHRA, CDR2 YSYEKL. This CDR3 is CASSLQSAGTNTEAFF. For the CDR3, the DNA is TGCGCCAGCAGCCTACAATCGGCGGGGACGAACACTGAAGCTTTCTTT.

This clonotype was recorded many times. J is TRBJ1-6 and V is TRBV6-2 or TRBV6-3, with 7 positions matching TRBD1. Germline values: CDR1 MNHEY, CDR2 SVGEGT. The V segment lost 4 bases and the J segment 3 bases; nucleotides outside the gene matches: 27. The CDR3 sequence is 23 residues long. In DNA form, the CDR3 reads TGTGCCAGCAGTTGGTTGCATCCCTCCTTCGAAAGGGGGCTAAACTACTATAATTCACCCCTCCACTTT. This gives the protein CASSWLHPSFERGLNYYNSPLHF.

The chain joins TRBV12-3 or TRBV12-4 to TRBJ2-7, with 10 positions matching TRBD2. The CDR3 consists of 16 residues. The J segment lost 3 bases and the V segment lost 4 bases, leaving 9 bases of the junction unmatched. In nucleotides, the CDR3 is TGTGCCAGCAGTTCTCAATTCATAGCGGGAGGCTACGAGCAGTACTTC. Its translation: CASSSQFIAGGYEQYF.

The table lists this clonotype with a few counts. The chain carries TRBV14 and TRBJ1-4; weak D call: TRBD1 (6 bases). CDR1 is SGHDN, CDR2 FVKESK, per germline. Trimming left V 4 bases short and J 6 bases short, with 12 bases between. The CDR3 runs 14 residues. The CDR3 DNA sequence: TGTGCCAGCAGCCCGGACAGTTCCTATGAAAAACTGTTTTTT. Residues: CASSPDSSYEKLFF.

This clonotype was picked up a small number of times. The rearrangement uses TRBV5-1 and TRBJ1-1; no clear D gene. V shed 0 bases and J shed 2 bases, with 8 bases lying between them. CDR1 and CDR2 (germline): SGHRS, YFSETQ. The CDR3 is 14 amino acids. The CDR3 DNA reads TGCGCCAGCAGCTTGGGCAGCCCCAACACTGAAGCTTTCTTT. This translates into CASSLGSPNTEAFF.

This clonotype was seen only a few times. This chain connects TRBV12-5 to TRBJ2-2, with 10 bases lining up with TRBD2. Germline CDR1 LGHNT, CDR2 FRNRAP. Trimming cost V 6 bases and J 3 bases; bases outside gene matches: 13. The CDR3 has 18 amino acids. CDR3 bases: TGTGCTAGTGGACCCAACCTAGGACTAGCGGTTTACACCGGGGAGCTGTTTTTT. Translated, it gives CASGPNLGLAVYTGELFF.

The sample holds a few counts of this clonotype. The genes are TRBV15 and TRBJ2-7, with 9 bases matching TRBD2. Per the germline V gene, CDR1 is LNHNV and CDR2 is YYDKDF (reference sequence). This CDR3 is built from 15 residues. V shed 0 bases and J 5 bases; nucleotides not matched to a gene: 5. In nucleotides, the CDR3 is TGTGCCACCAGCAGAGAAAGGATAGCGGGAGACGAGCAGTACTTC. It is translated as CATSRERIAGDEQYF.

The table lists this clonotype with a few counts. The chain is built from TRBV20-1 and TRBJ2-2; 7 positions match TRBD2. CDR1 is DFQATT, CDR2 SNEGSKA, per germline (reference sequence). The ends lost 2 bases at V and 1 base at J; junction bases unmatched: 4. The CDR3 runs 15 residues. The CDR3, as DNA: TGCAGTGCTAGAAGGGCTAGCGGGAACACCGGGGAGCTGTTTTTT. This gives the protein CSARRASGNTGELFF.

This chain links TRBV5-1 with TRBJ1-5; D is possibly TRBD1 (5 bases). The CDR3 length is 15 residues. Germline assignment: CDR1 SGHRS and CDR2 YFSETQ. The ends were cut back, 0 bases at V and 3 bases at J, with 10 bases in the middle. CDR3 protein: CASSLDGGFNQPQHF. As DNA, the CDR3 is TGCGCCAGCAGCTTGGATGGGGGATTCAATCAGCCCCAGCATTTT.